One T cell receptor (beta chain) is described in this entry. Its antigen is not identified. The sample comes from a study of T cells in Graves' hyperthyroidism and ophthalmopathy. Study-wide findings and caveats: The model anticipated ophthalmopathy a median approximately 6.5 months pre-onset.

Hyperthyroidism, newly diagnosed and lasting under 2 months, affected patients aged 18 to 65. Authors of the study amplified TCR beta CDR3 regions from RNA transcripts. Using the HTBI primer set, a first-round RT-PCR was run on the TCR CDR3. In TCRdb, the multiplex PCR reads were re-called with MiXCR into one record per CDR3 protein. The sample has about 350,000 distinct CDR3 sequences, about a fifth seen once. The TCR comes from a woman aged 18-35 years with Graves' hyperthyroidism. Sequencing used blood.

The CDR3 spells CASTGTTNTGELFF. In nucleotides, the CDR3 is TGTGCCAGTACCGGGACTACCAACACCGGGGAGCTGTTTTTT. The V call is TRBV11-3, the J call TRBJ2-2; 7 bases are a match to TRBD2. V lost 9 bases, J lost 2 bases, and 6 bases stayed unmatched. The CDR3 is 14 amino acids. The germline gives CDR1 SGHNT, CDR2 YENEEA.